Each of the 27 T cell receptor beta chains below was sequenced from the same sample in a study. TCRdb redid the calling of the RT-PCR reads with MiXCR, one entry per CDR3 protein. Of about 680,000 distinct CDR3 sequences in the sample, around 14% were seen once. What was sequenced was memory CD4+ T cells from blood. The receptors come from a female donor in good health, serving as a healthy control.

This clonotype was seen a few times. V gene TRBV7-3 combines with J gene TRBJ2-1; tentative D call: TRBD1 (5 bases). In germline, CDR1 is SGHTA, CDR2 FQGTGA. The V end was cut by 3 bases, the J end by 5 bases, with 11 bases between. CDR3 length: 14 amino acids. The CDR3 protein is CASSFDWGHNEQFF. The DNA for the CDR3 is TGTGCCAGCAGCTTTGATTGGGGCCACAATGAGCAGTTCTTC.

This clonotype was found many times. The V gene is TRBV6-5, the J gene TRBJ2-1, with 10 bases aligning to TRBD2. V trimming: 4 bases; J trimming: 5 bases; junction bases outside the gene matches: 8. The CDR3 covers 16 residues. Germline loops: CDR1 MNHEY, CDR2 SVGAGI. The CDR3 DNA reads TGTGCCAGCAGTTGGGCCAGCGGGAGGGAAGACAATGAGCAGTTCTTC. Its translation is CASSWASGREDNEQFF.

The sample holds a few counts of this clonotype. This chain uses TRBV5-6 with TRBJ2-7, with TRBD1 matching 7 bases. CDR3 length equals 15 residues. V shed 0 bases and J 3 bases; nucleotides not matched to a gene: 6. Germline-derived CDR1 and CDR2 are SGHDT and YYEEEE. CDR3 loop: CASSLVKAGGYEQYF. CDR3 in DNA: TGTGCCAGCAGCTTGGTTAAGGCAGGGGGCTACGAGCAGTACTTC.

This clonotype came up many times. CDR3 DNA sequence: TGCAGCGTTCATCGTGGATTCGGTAATGAGCAGTTCTTC. It is translated as CSVHRGFGNEQFF. The chain has TRBV29-1 and TRBJ2-1; no firm D call. Germline V gene sequence: CDR1 SQVTM, CDR2 ANQGSEA. The CDR3 is 13 amino acids. Trimming cost V 5 bases and J 7 bases, with 15 bases left between them.

This clonotype was recorded at least ten times. This rearrangement joins TRBV4-3 to TRBJ1-1, with a weak D call TRBD1 (5 bases). V was trimmed by 0 bases and J by 1 base, leaving 9 bases between them. CDR1 LGHNA and CDR2 YSLEER come from the germline V gene. The CDR3 extends over 15 amino acids. The CDR3 region is CASSQDRVRNTEAFF. The DNA for the CDR3 is TGCGCCAGCAGCCAAGACAGGGTCCGGAACACTGAAGCTTTCTTT.

This clonotype was found a few times. V gene TRBV12-3 or TRBV12-4 combines with J gene TRBJ2-7, with D tentatively TRBD1 (5 bases). The CDR3 is made up of 13 amino acids. V lost 3 bases and J 6 bases, leaving 12 bases between the germline ends. The CDR3, as DNA: TGTGCCAGCAGTTTTGCAGGGTTAGCCGAGCAGTACTTC. As protein: CASSFAGLAEQYF.

This clonotype has more than one count but fewer than ten. V and J are TRBV20-1 and TRBJ1-1, with D hard to call. CDR1 is DFQATT and CDR2 is SNEGSKA in the germline V gene (reference sequence). Between the trimmed V and J ends, which lost 5 bases and 2 bases, there was a span of 18 bases. The CDR3 has 15 amino acids. DNA for the CDR3: TGCAGTGCTGACGCCCAGACAAATAGAAACACTGAAGCTTTCTTT. This gives the protein CSADAQTNRNTEAFF.

The sample holds many counts of this clonotype. The V call is TRBV12-3 or TRBV12-4, the J call TRBJ1-1; 8 bases are shared with TRBD1. The CDR3 extends over 13 amino acids. Losses at the gene ends were 6 bases for V and 5 bases for J; bases not matched to a gene: 5. DNA for the CDR3: TGTGCCAGCAGGCGACAGGGGTGGACTGAAGCTTTCTTT. Protein: CASRRQGWTEAFF.

The table lists this clonotype with a few counts. This rearrangement joins TRBV29-1 to TRBJ2-5; 8 bases map to TRBD1. J was trimmed by 0 bases and V by 6 bases; bases with no gene match: 9. The germline CDR1 and CDR2 sequences are SQVTM and ANQGSEA. This CDR3 is 15 amino acids long. As DNA, the CDR3 is TGCAGCGTGTACAGGGGGTCAGGAGACCAAGAGACCCAGTACTTC. It is translated as CSVYRGSGDQETQYF.

This clonotype was counted a few times. The chain employs TRBV6-6 and TRBJ1-5; D possibly corresponds to TRBD1 (6 bases). V was pared by 1 base and J by 5 bases, with 6 bases between. Germline V gene sequence: CDR1 MNHNY, CDR2 SVGAGI (reference sequence). CDR3 length: 13 amino acids. The CDR3 DNA is TGTGCCAGCAGTTACTACAGGGATCAGCCCCAGCATTTT. This gives the protein CASSYYRDQPQHF.

This clonotype was counted at least ten times. The V call is TRBV7-2, the J call TRBJ2-7, with D perhaps being TRBD1 or TRBD2 (5 bases each). This CDR3 is 13 amino acids long. CDR1 SGHTA and CDR2 FQGNSA come from the germline V gene. Trimming took 5 bases from V and 3 from J, leaving 11 bases between them. The DNA of the CDR3 is TGTGCCAGCAGCCGGGACCGATTCTACGAGCAGTACTTC. It codes for CASSRDRFYEQYF.

The chain recombines TRBV7-3 with TRBJ1-2, with 8 bases that match TRBD1. Germline values: CDR1 SGHTA, CDR2 FQGTGA. Germline trimming cut 5 bases from V and 2 bases from J; bases unmatched to any gene: 7. The CDR3 runs 15 residues. The CDR3 sequence is CASSPPGQENYGYTF. The CDR3 coding sequence is TGTGCCAGCAGCCCACCGGGACAGGAGAACTATGGCTACACCTTC.

This clonotype was observed a few times. The rearrangement uses TRBV28 and TRBJ2-1; D gene ambiguous. Germline values: CDR1 MDHEN, CDR2 SYDVKM. Trimming stripped 5 bases from V and 7 bases from J, with 12 bases between. This CDR3 has 13 amino acids. CDR3: CASSVGFGNEQFF. The CDR3 DNA follows: TGTGCCAGCAGTGTGGGGTTCGGGAATGAGCAGTTCTTC. The full variable domain, its missing parts supplied by reference TRBV28 and TRBJ2-1, is DVKVTQSSRYLVKRTGEKVFLECVQDMDHENMFWYRQDPGLGLRLIYFSYDVKMKEKGDIPEGYSVSREKKERFSLILESASTNQTSMYLCASSVGFGNEQFFGPGTRLTVL.

The genes are TRBV30 and TRBJ2-7, with D uncertain. CDR1 and CDR2 (germline): GTSNPN, SVGIG (reference sequence). The CDR3 extends over 13 amino acids. The V end lost 4 bases, the J end lost 0 bases, and 10 bases lay between the germline ends. The CDR3 reads CAWNTDLSYEQYF. The CDR3 region has the DNA TGTGCCTGGAATACAGACCTCTCCTACGAGCAGTACTTC. The full variable domain, its missing parts supplied by reference TRBV30 and TRBJ2-7, is SQTIHQWPATLVQPVGSPLSLECTVEGTSNPNLYWYRQAAGRGLQLLFYSVGIGQISSEVPQNLSASRPQDRQFILSSKKLLLSDSGFYLCAWNTDLSYEQYFGPGTRLTVT.

The rearrangement joins TRBV20-1 to TRBJ2-2; 8 nucleotides line up with TRBD1. The V segment lost 0 bases and the J segment 5 bases; nucleotides outside the gene matches: 8. This CDR3 spans 16 amino acids. CDR1 is DFQATT, CDR2 SNEGSKA, per germline (reference sequence). This CDR3 reads CSARDSRGPGTGELFF. The CDR3 region has the DNA TGCAGTGCTAGAGATTCCAGGGGGCCGGGTACCGGGGAGCTGTTTTTT.

The CDR3 sequence: CASSPRREQFF. CDR3 coding DNA: TGTGCCAGCAGCCCCCGGAGGGAGCAGTTCTTC. The V gene is TRBV9, the J gene TRBJ2-1; perhaps TRBD2 as D (5 bases). The germline CDR1 and CDR2 sequences are SGDLS and YYNGEE. The V end lost 4 bases, the J end lost 10 bases, and 9 bases lay between the germline ends. The CDR3 contains 11 residues.

This clonotype came up a few times. The rearrangement uses TRBV20-1 and TRBJ2-1; unclear D gene. The CDR3 spans 13 residues. Deletions cut 4 bases from V and 5 bases from J, with 12 bases between. Germline lookup yields CDR1 DFQATT and CDR2 SNEGSKA (reference sequence). Here the CDR3 reads CSATQFRNNEQFF. Here the CDR3 DNA reads TGCAGTGCTACCCAGTTTAGGAACAATGAGCAGTTCTTC.

V is TRBV5-1 and J is TRBJ2-7; tentatively, D is TRBD1 or TRBD2 (5 bases each). CDR1 is SGHRS and CDR2 is YFSETQ in the germline V gene. The CDR3 has 15 amino acids. V lost 4 bases and J lost 0, with 14 bases in between. CDR3 residues: CASSAQGGFSYEQYF. Here the CDR3 DNA reads TGCGCCAGCAGCGCGCAGGGCGGGTTCTCCTACGAGCAGTACTTC.

The rearrangement joins TRBV6-1 to TRBJ1-5; D ambiguous. CDR3 length: 15 amino acids. Trimming removed 7 bases at V and 5 bases at J, with 18 bases between. The germline V gene encodes CDR1 MNHNS and CDR2 SASEGT. The CDR3 protein is CASIFGGGVDQPQHF. The CDR3 nucleotides are TGTGCCAGCATATTCGGAGGTGGAGTCGATCAGCCCCAGCATTTT.

This sequence joins TRBV10-3 and TRBJ2-3, with 7 bases matching TRBD2. With 10 bases clipped from V and 4 bases from J, the junction kept 5 bases outside the gene matches. Germline V gene sequence: CDR1 ENHRY, CDR2 SYGVKD. This CDR3 has 12 amino acids. The DNA for the CDR3 is TGTGCCAGGGGGAGGGGAGCAGATACGCAGTATTTT. This gives the protein CARGRGADTQYF.

This chain joins TRBV12-3 or TRBV12-4 and TRBJ2-3; TRBD2 might be the D (7 bases). This CDR3 comprises 18 residues. V lost 6 bases and J lost 2, with 24 bases in between. The CDR3 reads CASRVLSGTRTLTDTQYF. CDR3 coding DNA: TGTGCCAGCAGGGTCCTGAGCGGGACAAGGACCCTCACAGATACGCAGTATTTT.

This clonotype occurred many times. The chain has TRBV4-2 and TRBJ2-1; TRBD1 is a possible D gene (6 bases). Trimming removed 0 bases from V and 6 bases from J, with 15 bases in between. The germline V gene has CDR1 LGHNA and CDR2 YNFKEQ. This CDR3 contains 16 residues. CDR3 nucleotide sequence: TGTGCCAGCAGCCAAGATGGGCAGGGGATAGGCAATGAGCAGTTCTTC. It yields the protein CASSQDGQGIGNEQFF.

This chain links TRBV20-1 with TRBJ2-1; D possibly corresponds to TRBD1 (6 bases). Germline CDR1 reads DFQATT; CDR2 reads SNEGSKA (reference sequence). The CDR3 has 15 residues. V was clipped by 6 bases and J by 9 bases, with 24 bases between them. CDR3 sequence (DNA): TGCAGTGCGTCAGGGGCTCGCCTTACCTCCGGTGAGCAGTTCTTC. Translation: CSASGARLTSGEQFF.

This clonotype was found a few times. The gene calls are TRBV18 and TRBJ2-1, with D perhaps matching TRBD1 (6 bases). This CDR3 is 15 amino acids long. Germline V gene data show CDR1 as KGHSH and CDR2 as LQKENI. V lost 4 bases and J 7 bases, leaving 17 bases between the germline ends. CDR3 coding DNA: TGTGCCAGCTCACTCGGTGGGACAAGGGCTAATGAGCAGTTCTTC. Encoded protein: CASSLGGTRANEQFF. The whole variable domain, remainder taken from reference TRBV18 and TRBJ2-1, is NAGVMQNPRHLVRRRGQEARLRCSPMKGHSHVYWYRQLPEEGLKFMVYLQKENIIDESGMPKERFSAEFPKEGPSILRIQQVVRGDSAAYFCASSLGGTRANEQFFGPGTRLTVL.

This clonotype showed up just a few times. This sequence joins TRBV6-5 and TRBJ1-1; a possible D gene is TRBD1 (6 bases). CDR1 MNHEY and CDR2 SVGAGI come from the germline V gene. This CDR3 region has 15 residues. Trimming stripped 3 bases from V and 0 bases from J, with 11 bases between. CDR3: CASSYGGALNTEAFF. The DNA of the CDR3 is TGTGCCAGCAGTTATGGGGGGGCCTTGAACACTGAAGCTTTCTTT.

This rearrangement joins TRBV5-6 to TRBJ2-3; TRBD2 matches 16 bases. V shed 3 bases and J 0 bases; nucleotides not matched to a gene: 7. CDR3 length: 19 residues. Germline V gives CDR1 SGHDT, CDR2 YYEEEE. CDR3 bases: TGTGCCAGCAGCTCCGGGACTAGCGGGGGGGTTGTAAGCACAGATACGCAGTATTTT. Amino acids: CASSSGTSGGVVSTDTQYF. The whole variable domain, remainder taken from reference TRBV5-6 and TRBJ2-3, is DAGVTQSPTHLIKTRGQQVTLRCSPKSGHDTVSWYQQALGQGPQFIFQYYEEEERQRGNFPDRFSGHQFPNYSSELNVNALLLGDSALYLCASSSGTSGGVVSTDTQYFGPGTRLTVL.

In the case of this clonotype: A much larger clone lies a single base off, so this may be a read error. The chain is built from TRBV7-2 and TRBJ2-7; 11 bases align to TRBD2. The germline V gene encodes CDR1 SGHTA and CDR2 FQGNSA. The CDR3 is 14 residues long. V shed 8 bases, J shed 6 bases, and the junction held 9 bases outside the gene matches. The DNA for the CDR3 is TGTGCCAGCTCACTAGCGGGAGTCCTCTTCGAGCAGTACTTC. Translating it yields CASSLAGVLFEQYF.